This T cell receptor beta chain was found in a study of identical twins. Ten or more counts support this clonotype. The antigen remains unidentified. A universal primer site was created by template switching, with the cDNA bearing unique molecular identifiers. TCRdb re-analysed the 5' RACE reads in MiXCR, keeping a single row per CDR3 protein. The repertoire holds a few hundred thousand distinct CDR3 sequences, with roughly 10% as singletons. Study observations and caveats: A cross-sectional statistical analysis, not follow-up of the same donors, supported the conclusions.

Trimming removed 0 bases at V and 0 bases at J, with 12 bases between. The CDR3 has 16 amino acids. The germline gives CDR1 LGHDT, CDR2 YNNKEL (reference sequence). The rearrangement links TRBV3-1 to TRBJ2-7, with a possible D match to TRBD2 (7 bases). Sequencing was done on a sample of memory T cells sorted from blood. The origin of this receptor is a man aged 45-65 years in good health. The CDR3 spells CASSQETGRVSYEQYF. CDR3 in DNA: TGTGCCAGCAGCCAAGAAACAGGGAGGGTCTCCTACGAGCAGTACTTC.